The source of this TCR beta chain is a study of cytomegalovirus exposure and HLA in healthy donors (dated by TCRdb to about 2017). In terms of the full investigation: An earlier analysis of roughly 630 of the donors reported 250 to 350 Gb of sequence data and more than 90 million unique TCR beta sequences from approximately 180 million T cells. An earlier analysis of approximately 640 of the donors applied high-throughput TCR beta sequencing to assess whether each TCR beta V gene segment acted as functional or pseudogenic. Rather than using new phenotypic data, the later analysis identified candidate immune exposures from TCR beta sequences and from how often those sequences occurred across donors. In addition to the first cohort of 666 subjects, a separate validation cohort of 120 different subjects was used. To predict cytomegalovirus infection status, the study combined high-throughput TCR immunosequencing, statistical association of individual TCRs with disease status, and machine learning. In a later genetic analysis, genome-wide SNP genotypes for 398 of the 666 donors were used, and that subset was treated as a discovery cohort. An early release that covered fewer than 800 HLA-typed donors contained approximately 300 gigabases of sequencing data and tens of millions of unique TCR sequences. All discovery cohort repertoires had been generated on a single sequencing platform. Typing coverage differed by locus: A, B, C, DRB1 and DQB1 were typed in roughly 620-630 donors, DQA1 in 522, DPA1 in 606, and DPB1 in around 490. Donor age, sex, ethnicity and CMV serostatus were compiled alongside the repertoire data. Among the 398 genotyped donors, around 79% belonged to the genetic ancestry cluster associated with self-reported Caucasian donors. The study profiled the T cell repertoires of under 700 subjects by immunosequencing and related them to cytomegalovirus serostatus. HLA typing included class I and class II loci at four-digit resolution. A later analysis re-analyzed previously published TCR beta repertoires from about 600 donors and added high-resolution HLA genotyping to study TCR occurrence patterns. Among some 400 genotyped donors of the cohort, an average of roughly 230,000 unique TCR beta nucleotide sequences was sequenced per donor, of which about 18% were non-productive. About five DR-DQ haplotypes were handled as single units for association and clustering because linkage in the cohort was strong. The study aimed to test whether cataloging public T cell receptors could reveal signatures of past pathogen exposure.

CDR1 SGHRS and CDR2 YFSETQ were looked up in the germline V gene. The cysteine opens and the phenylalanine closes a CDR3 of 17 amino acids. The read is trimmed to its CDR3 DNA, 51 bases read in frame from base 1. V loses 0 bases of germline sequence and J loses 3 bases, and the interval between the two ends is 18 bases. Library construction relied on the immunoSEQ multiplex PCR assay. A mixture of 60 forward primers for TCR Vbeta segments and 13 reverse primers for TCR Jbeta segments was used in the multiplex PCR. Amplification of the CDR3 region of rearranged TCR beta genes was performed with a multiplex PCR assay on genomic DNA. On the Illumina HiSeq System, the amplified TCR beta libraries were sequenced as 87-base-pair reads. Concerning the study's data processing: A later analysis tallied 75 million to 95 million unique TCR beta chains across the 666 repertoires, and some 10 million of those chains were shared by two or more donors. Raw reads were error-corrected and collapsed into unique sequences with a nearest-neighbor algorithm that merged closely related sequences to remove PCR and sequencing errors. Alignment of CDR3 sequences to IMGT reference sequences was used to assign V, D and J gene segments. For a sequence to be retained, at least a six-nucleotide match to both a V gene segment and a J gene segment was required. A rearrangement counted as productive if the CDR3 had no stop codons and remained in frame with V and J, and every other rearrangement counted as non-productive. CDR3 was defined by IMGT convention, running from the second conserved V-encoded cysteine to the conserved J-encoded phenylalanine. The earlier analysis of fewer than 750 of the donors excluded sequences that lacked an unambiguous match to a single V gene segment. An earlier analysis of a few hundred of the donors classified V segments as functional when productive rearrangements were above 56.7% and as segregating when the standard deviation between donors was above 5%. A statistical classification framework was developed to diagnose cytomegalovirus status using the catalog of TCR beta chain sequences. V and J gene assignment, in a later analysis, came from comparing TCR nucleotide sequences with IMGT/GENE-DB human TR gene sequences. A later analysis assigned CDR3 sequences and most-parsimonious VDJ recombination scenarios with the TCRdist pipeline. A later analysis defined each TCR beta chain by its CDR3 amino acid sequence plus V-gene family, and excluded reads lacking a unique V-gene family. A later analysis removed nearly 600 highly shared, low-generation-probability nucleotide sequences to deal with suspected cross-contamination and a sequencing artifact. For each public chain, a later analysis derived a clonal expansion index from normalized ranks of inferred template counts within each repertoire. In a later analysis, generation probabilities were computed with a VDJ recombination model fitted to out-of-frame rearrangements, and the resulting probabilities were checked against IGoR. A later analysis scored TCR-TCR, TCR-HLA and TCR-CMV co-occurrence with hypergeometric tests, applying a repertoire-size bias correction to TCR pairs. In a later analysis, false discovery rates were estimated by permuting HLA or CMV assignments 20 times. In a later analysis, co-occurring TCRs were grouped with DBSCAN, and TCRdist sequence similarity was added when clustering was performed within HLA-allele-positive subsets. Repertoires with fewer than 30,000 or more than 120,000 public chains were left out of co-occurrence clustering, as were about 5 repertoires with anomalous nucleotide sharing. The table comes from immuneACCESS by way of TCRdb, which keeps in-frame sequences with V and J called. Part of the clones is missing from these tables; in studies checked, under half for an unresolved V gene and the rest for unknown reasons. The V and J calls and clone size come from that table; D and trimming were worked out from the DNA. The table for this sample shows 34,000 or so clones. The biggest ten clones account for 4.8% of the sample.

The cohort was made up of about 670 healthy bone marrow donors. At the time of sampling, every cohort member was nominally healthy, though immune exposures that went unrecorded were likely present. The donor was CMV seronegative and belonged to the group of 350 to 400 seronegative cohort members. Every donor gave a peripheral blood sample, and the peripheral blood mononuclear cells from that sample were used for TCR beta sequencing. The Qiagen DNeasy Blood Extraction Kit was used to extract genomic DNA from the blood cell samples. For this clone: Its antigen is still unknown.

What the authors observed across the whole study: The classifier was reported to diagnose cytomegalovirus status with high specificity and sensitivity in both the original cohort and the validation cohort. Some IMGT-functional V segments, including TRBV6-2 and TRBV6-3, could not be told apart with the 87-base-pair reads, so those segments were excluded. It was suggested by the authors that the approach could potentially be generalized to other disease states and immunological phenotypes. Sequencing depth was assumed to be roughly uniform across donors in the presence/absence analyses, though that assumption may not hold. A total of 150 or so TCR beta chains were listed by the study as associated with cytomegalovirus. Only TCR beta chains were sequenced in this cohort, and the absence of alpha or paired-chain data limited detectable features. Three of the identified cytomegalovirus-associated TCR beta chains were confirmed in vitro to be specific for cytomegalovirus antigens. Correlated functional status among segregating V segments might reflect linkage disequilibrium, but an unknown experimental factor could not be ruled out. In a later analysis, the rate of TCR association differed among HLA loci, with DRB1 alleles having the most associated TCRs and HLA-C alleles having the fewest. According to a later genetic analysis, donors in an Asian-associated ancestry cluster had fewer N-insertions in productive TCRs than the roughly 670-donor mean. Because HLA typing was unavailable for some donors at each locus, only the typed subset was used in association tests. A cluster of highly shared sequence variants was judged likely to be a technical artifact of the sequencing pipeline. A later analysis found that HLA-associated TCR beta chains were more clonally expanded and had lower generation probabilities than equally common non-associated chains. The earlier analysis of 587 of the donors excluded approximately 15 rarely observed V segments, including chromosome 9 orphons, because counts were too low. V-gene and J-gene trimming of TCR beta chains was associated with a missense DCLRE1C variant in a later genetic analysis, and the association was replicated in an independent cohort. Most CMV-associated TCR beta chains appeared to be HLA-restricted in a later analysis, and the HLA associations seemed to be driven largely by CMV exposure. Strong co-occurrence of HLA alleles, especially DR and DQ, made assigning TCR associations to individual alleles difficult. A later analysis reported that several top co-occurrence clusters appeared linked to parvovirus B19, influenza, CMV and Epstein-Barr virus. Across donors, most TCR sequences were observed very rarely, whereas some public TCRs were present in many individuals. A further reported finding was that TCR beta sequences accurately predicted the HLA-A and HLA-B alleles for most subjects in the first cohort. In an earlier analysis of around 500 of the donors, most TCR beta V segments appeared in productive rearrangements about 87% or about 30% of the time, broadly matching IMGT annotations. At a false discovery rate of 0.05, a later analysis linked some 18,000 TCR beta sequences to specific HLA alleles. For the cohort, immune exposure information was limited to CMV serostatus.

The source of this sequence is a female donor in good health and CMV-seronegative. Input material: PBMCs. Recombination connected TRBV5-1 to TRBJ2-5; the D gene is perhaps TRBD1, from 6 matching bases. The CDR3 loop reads CASSLGPTGTLEETQYF. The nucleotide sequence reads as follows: TGCGCCAGCAGCTTGGGGCCTACAGGGACCTTGGAAGAGACCCAGTACTTC.